This TCR beta chain comes out of a study of blood T cell repertoires in COVID-19. Study context: From the United States, Italy and Spain came samples of acute and convalescent COVID-19. Sources were T cells, B-cell-depleted T cells, or PBMCs; the material itself was cDNA or gDNA.

In the authors' workflow: Researchers report that nucleated cell counts were estimated from reference gene primer amplification. TCRdb's copy holds only in-frame clones and misses some; the assay was immunoSEQ multiplex PCR. V and J calls and clone size are those listed in that table; D and trimming were worked out from the DNA. The repertoire holds 98,000 or so clones, about 80% seen once, with approximately 4.1% in the top ten. In germline, CDR1 is SGHTA, CDR2 FQGNSA. The V and J ends lost 5 bases and 1 base respectively, with 12 bases between them. This CDR3 has 16 residues. The chain has TRBV7-2 and TRBJ1-6; D is ambiguous. The sequence derives from a woman in her sixties or seventies with acute or convalescent COVID-19. Sequences were obtained from peripheral blood. The CDR3 coding sequence is TGTGCCAGCAGCCACGGTCGGGGATCCTATAATTCACCCCTCCACTTT. The encoded protein is CASSHGRGSYNSPLHF.